This T cell receptor (beta chain) was captured in a study of blood T cell repertoires in COVID-19. Study information: Samples representing acute and convalescent COVID-19 were sourced from the United States, Italy and Spain. PBMCs, B-cell-depleted T cells, or T cells provided the cDNA or gDNA that made up the material.

Only in-frame clones appear in the TCRdb table, and some are missing; sequencing was by immunoSEQ multiplex PCR. The sample records 60,000 to 75,000 clones, about 90% being singletons. V shed 4 bases and J 1 base; nucleotides not matched to a gene: 5. Per the germline V gene, CDR1 is SNHLY and CDR2 is FYNNEI. The CDR3 length is 17 residues. The chain links TRBV2 to TRBJ2-3; 13 bases are shared with TRBD2. Specimen: peripheral blood. The TCR originated in a woman in her fifties or sixties with COVID-19, enrolled during active disease. DNA of the CDR3: TGTGCCAGCAGTGGGACTAGCGGGAGAGGTGGCACAGATACGCAGTATTTT. Translation: CASSGTSGRGGTDTQYF.